The entry below gives a single T cell receptor (beta chain) sequence along with its context. What this receptor recognizes is not known. Within one base of it there is no much larger clone, and no base qualities were kept. TCRbeta CDR3 regions were amplified from genomic DNA by means of the immunoSEQ Assay, a bias-controlled multiplex PCR. As for the original processing: Nucleated cell counts per sample were estimated from amplification of reference gene primers within the assay. To quantify the absolute abundance of each unique TCRbeta CDR3 rearrangement, sequence reads were collapsed and filtered. Productive Simpson clonality was computed per sample as the square root of Simpson's diversity index over productive rearrangements. TCRdb took this table from immuneACCESS and kept in-frame rearrangements with V and J called. Such tables lack part of the clones; where checked against another copy, unresolved V genes explain under half of the gap, and the rest is unexplained. V and J calls and clone size follow that table, whereas D and trimming were derived from the DNA. This sample comprises roughly 130,000 clones, roughly four fifths of them detected only once. The ten largest clones add up to less than 4% of the sample.

This sample was taken from a study of blood T cell repertoires in COVID-19 (dated by TCRdb to the early 2020s). Study-wide context: Samples from collaborators originated in the United States, Italy and Spain and spanned both the acute and convalescent phases of COVID-19. Deeply sampled blood TCRbeta repertoires from subjects exposed to, actively infected with, or recovered from COVID-19 were included in the dataset. The samples were drawn from two sources: the first 160 participants of the ongoing ImmuneRACE study, and 950 to 1,500 subjects contributed by 6 global collaborators. HLA class I and class II types, where available, came from metadata supplied by the sample provider rather than from assay-based typing. The prospective study material was composed of cDNA or gDNA derived from T cells, B-cell-depleted T cells, or PBMCs. A freely available public database, intended as a resource for researchers studying the immune response to SARS-CoV-2, is where the repertoires were released. The sample metadata nearly always contained a de-identified subject ID, COVID-19 status, age in years and sex.

Here is what the overall study found, with its caveats: The amount of clinical and demographic metadata varied by source and participant and was provided uncurated.

In the prospective study, participants were about 18 to 89 years old, resided in under 30 geographic areas of the United States, and were enrolled through a virtual design. In the prospective study, participants were assigned to cohorts based on the clinical history participants reported in a screening survey and a study questionnaire. Mobile phlebotomists in the prospective study collected whole blood, serum and a nasopharyngeal or oropharyngeal swab from every participant. Participants in the prospective study had the option to provide additional blood draws and questionnaires over a roughly 2-month period. Before DNA extraction, blood samples from the prospective study were shipped at room temperature or frozen. The sample consisted of PBMCs or T cells enriched from blood (not recorded which). This receptor was taken from a woman in her 50s with acute COVID-19.

The CDR3 is CASSQVGGSGWRDTQYF. The nucleotide sequence reads TGTGCCAGCAGCCAAGTGGGAGGGTCAGGATGGCGAGATACGCAGTATTTT. The V gene is TRBV3-1 (or the pseudogene TRBV3-2) and the J gene is TRBJ2-3; TRBD2 fits 7 bases in the junction. Relative to germline, V is missing 1 base and J is missing 5 bases, with 12 bases of the junction outside any gene match. There are 17 amino acids in the CDR3, from cysteine to phenylalanine inclusive. Just CDR3 DNA is preserved here, 51 bases in frame from base 1. The germline V gene (reference sequence) provides CDR1 LGHDT and CDR2 YNNKEL.